This TCR beta chain was identified in a study of blood T cell repertoires in COVID-19. At the level of the study: The study drew acute and convalescent COVID-19 samples from the United States, Italy and Spain. Sample material is recorded as cDNA or gDNA derived from T cells, B-cell-depleted T cells, or PBMCs.

Germline values: CDR1 ENHRY, CDR2 SYGVKD. This CDR3 contains 14 residues. The V gene lost 6 bases and the J gene lost 6 bases, with 15 bases spanning the gap. The protocol was immunoSEQ multiplex PCR, while the TCRdb copy is restricted to in-frame clones and leaves out a portion. The sample includes nearly 400,000 clones, 85% to 90% of them seen just once. All enrollees were roughly 18 to 95 years old and from roughly 26 US areas. The study counted Cohort 3 donors as recovered given two negative PCRs, clearance, or symptom resolution. This rearrangement joins TRBV10-3 to TRBJ2-1; tentative D call: TRBD1 (6 bases). The receptor was isolated from a woman in her thirties who had recovered from COVID-19. Sequences were obtained from PBMCs or T cells enriched from blood (not recorded which). As DNA, the CDR3 is TGTGCCATCAGGGACAGTCGAGCATTCAATGAGCAGTTCTTC. Translated: CAIRDSRAFNEQFF.